These 3 T cell receptor beta chains were sequenced from one sample in a study of response to subunit inactivated influenza vaccine. TCRdb used MiXCR to reprocess the RT-PCR reads, holding one entry per CDR3 protein. The sample yields 250,000 to 350,000 distinct CDR3 sequences, approximately 23% seen once. The sample was PBMCs from blood, taken 21 months after vaccination. These receptors all stem from a man aged 50 to 69 who received an inactivated influenza vaccine.

DNA for the CDR3: TGTGCCAGCAGCTTCCCTCCAGGGGGCTCCTACAATGAGCAGTTCTTC. The encoded protein is CASSFPPGGSYNEQFF. The chain uses TRBV7-9 and TRBJ2-1; 7 bases are a match to TRBD1. The CDR3 is 16 residues long. V dropped 3 bases and J dropped 0; count of bases not matched to a gene: 5. Germline CDR1 is SEHNR and CDR2 is FQNEAQ (reference sequence).

This clonotype was counted only a few times. The J gene is TRBJ1-6, the V gene TRBV2, with D uncertain. Deletions cut 9 bases from V and 6 bases from J, with 18 bases between. The germline gives CDR1 SNHLY, CDR2 FYNNEI. The length of the CDR3 is 15 residues. In nucleotides, the CDR3 is TGTGCCAGTCAAGCAATGATCGCGCGTAATTCACCCCTCCACTTT. Translating gives CASQAMIARNSPLHF. The whole variable domain, filled in from reference TRBV2 and TRBJ1-6, reads EPEVTQTPSHQVTQMGQEVILRCVPISNHLYFYWYRQILGQKVEFLVSFYNNEISEKSEIFDDQFSVERPDGSNFTLKIRSTKLEDSAMYFCASQAMIARNSPLHFGNGTRLTVT.

This clonotype appeared a single time. Given a much more abundant clone one base away, this may be a read error. This chain joins TRBV15 and TRBJ1-5, with 7 bases fitting TRBD1. The CDR3 totals 15 residues. Germline assignment: CDR1 LNHNV and CDR2 YYDKDF (reference sequence). The CDR3 here is CATSRDLPQGKPRHF. As DNA, the CDR3 is TGTGCCACCAGCAGAGACCTCCCACAGGGGAAGCCCCGGCATTTT.